These 15 T cell receptor beta chains originate from one sample sequenced in a study of type 1 regulatory T cells. Antigens of these TCRs are unknown. MiXCR, applied by TCRdb to the reads, yields one record per CDR3 protein. The repertoire holds approximately 45,000 distinct CDR3 sequences, with roughly an eighth as singletons. Sequenced sample: cultured non-Tr1 T cells, either the whole culture or a sorted T cell fraction (not recorded which). The receptors come from a human donor in good health.

This clonotype was seen ten or more times. V is TRBV18 and J is TRBJ1-1; possible D gene TRBD1, 5 bases. V was pared by 1 base and J by 3 bases, with 9 bases between. This CDR3 has 14 amino acids. Germline V gene data show CDR1 as KGHSH and CDR2 as LQKENI. Here the CDR3 reads CASSPLMTDTEAFF. CDR3 coding DNA: TGTGCCAGCTCACCACTCATGACAGACACTGAAGCTTTCTTT. The variable domain in full, with the rest retrieved from reference TRBV18 and TRBJ1-1, is NAGVMQNPRHLVRRRGQEARLRCSPMKGHSHVYWYRQLPEEGLKFMVYLQKENIIDESGMPKERFSAEFPKEGPSILRIQQVVRGDSAAYFCASSPLMTDTEAFFGQGTRLTVV.

There are a few counts of this clonotype. The rearrangement links TRBV20-1 to TRBJ2-1, with 11 bases that match TRBD2. The CDR3 contains 12 residues. The germline V gene has CDR1 DFQATT and CDR2 SNEGSKA (reference sequence). This CDR3 is CTLAGETDEQFF. CDR3 coding DNA: TGCACACTAGCGGGAGAAACGGATGAGCAGTTCTTC.

The chain uses TRBV12-3 or TRBV12-4 and TRBJ2-3, with 7 bases aligning to TRBD1. The V segment lost 7 bases and the J segment 11 bases; nucleotides outside the gene matches: 21. The CDR3 loop spans 16 amino acids. The CDR3 protein is CASIPGQSYPTNEQYF. CDR3 DNA: TGTGCCAGCATTCCGGGACAGTCCTATCCCACCAATGAGCAGTATTTT.

This clonotype has ten or more counts. The genes are TRBV20-1 and TRBJ1-5; perhaps TRBD1 as D (6 bases). V was trimmed by 5 bases and J by 4 bases, leaving 15 bases between them. There are 14 residues in the CDR3. Germline lookup yields CDR1 DFQATT and CDR2 SNEGSKA (reference sequence). DNA for the CDR3: TGCAGTGCTGGGCCATGGGGGCAAAATCAGCCCCAGCATTTT. Its protein product is CSAGPWGQNQPQHF.

This clonotype has ten or more counts. The chain couples TRBV3-1 to TRBJ1-4; D is unresolved. The CDR3 is 15 amino acids. Germline V gene sequence: CDR1 LGHDT, CDR2 YNNKEL (reference sequence). V dropped 1 base and J dropped 8 bases, with 14 bases sitting between them. DNA of the CDR3: TGTGCCAGCAGCCAAGGTGAGGGCCGCTACGAAAAACTGTTTTTT. Amino acid sequence: CASSQGEGRYEKLFF.

The genes are TRBV3-1 and TRBJ1-2, with D possibly being TRBD1 (5 bases). V lost 6 bases and J lost 8, with 13 bases in between. The CDR3 loop spans 12 amino acids. Germline CDR1 and CDR2: LGHDT and YNNKEL (reference sequence). CDR3 in amino acids: CASSGTVRGYTF. The CDR3 nucleotides are TGTGCCAGCAGTGGGACGGTGCGGGGCTACACCTTC.

This clonotype has only a few counts. The chain employs TRBV7-3 and TRBJ2-1; TRBD2 matches 9 bases. The CDR3 loop spans 15 amino acids. V lost 5 bases and J lost 5; bases outside the gene matches: 7. Germline V gives CDR1 SGHTA, CDR2 FQGTGA. The CDR3 region is CASSPLAGRHNEQFF. CDR3 coding DNA: TGTGCCAGCAGCCCTCTAGCGGGACGGCACAATGAGCAGTTCTTC.

There are many counts of this clonotype. The V gene is TRBV2, the J gene TRBJ2-1; 9 nucleotides line up with TRBD1. V was pared by 4 bases and J by 5 bases, with 0 bases of the junction left unmatched. This CDR3 contains 13 residues. Per the germline V gene, CDR1 is SNHLY and CDR2 is FYNNEI. The CDR3 bases are TGTGCCAGCAGTGGACAGGGGGACAATGAGCAGTTCTTC. This sequence encodes CASSGQGDNEQFF.

This chain links TRBV6-5 with TRBJ2-3, with D unclear. V lost 4 bases to trimming and J lost 6 bases, with 11 bases between them. CDR3 length: 13 residues. CDR1 MNHEY and CDR2 SVGAGI come from the germline V gene. The DNA for the CDR3 is TGTGCCAGCAGTTTGGTGTTCTCGGATACGCAGTATTTT. The encoded protein is CASSLVFSDTQYF.

This clonotype was picked up many times. The chain uses TRBV5-1 and TRBJ2-2; the match to TRBD2 covers 8 bases. V lost 4 bases to trimming and J lost 1 base; unmatched junction nucleotides: 6. Germline lookup yields CDR1 SGHRS and CDR2 YFSETQ. The CDR3 consists of 16 residues. CDR3 residues: CASSVAGTRNTGELFF. In nucleotides, the CDR3 is TGCGCCAGCAGCGTCGCCGGGACTAGGAACACCGGGGAGCTGTTTTTT.

In this sample, this clonotype turned up many times. The V gene is TRBV10-3, the J gene TRBJ2-2; D might be TRBD2 (6 bases). CDR1 is ENHRY and CDR2 is SYGVKD in the germline V gene. The ends were cut back, 3 bases at V and 2 bases at J, with 10 bases in the middle. This CDR3 has 15 residues. The CDR3, as DNA: TGTGCCATCAGTGACAGCGGGTTTAACACCGGGGAGCTGTTTTTT. The encoded protein is CAISDSGFNTGELFF.

This clonotype was detected ten times or more. V gene TRBV2 combines with J gene TRBJ1-1; D not certain. CDR1 and CDR2 (germline): SNHLY, FYNNEI. Trimming left V 4 bases short and J 4 bases short, with 7 bases between. The CDR3 consists of 12 residues. CDR3: CASSGIFTEAFF. The CDR3 DNA reads as TGTGCCAGCAGTGGGATTTTCACTGAAGCTTTCTTT.

In its sample, this clonotype was seen many times. The gene calls are TRBV5-1 and TRBJ1-1; no definite D call. Looked up from germline, CDR1 is SGHRS and CDR2 is YFSETQ. The CDR3 spans 13 residues. V was cut by 0 bases and J by 2 bases, with 5 bases left in between. CDR3 protein: CASSLGGNTEAFF. CDR3 sequence (DNA): TGCGCCAGCAGCTTGGGGGGAAACACTGAAGCTTTCTTT.

This clonotype was observed at least ten times. V is TRBV5-1 and J is TRBJ1-1; D not resolved. The CDR3 runs to 12 residues. CDR1 and CDR2 from the germline V gene are SGHRS and YFSETQ. V was clipped by 0 bases and J by 8 bases, with 8 bases between them. CDR3 nucleotides: TGCGCCAGCAGCTTGGCCAACAGCGAAGCTTTCTTT. This encodes CASSLANSEAFF.

In this sample, this clonotype turned up many times. The V gene is TRBV5-1, the J gene TRBJ1-5, with a tentative D call TRBD1 (5 bases). This CDR3 comprises 15 residues. Per the germline V gene, CDR1 is SGHRS and CDR2 is YFSETQ. Deletions cut 4 bases from V and 6 bases from J, with 17 bases between. The CDR3 sequence: CASSRDSSGAQPQHF. CDR3 bases: TGCGCCAGCAGCCGTGACAGTTCCGGGGCTCAGCCCCAGCATTTT.